This entry concerns a single T cell receptor beta chain. Its antigen is currently unknown. Expressed TCRB transcripts were sequenced because the isolated RNA had all been reverse transcribed beforehand. The table came from immunoSEQ multiplex PCR; TCRdb's copy has only in-frame clones and leaves some out. The table lists 400,000 to 500,000 clones, over 11% of them singletons. These data originate in a study of beta chain features in type 1 diabetes. Turning to the study itself: Sorted cells numbering around 110,000,000 were examined across all samples. Whole-study results and caveats: Shorter TCRB CDR3s, moderately but significantly so, were found in Type 1 diabetes patients in all four CD4+ subsets. Cells carrying high TCR expression could end up over-represented when cDNA is sequenced.

Sorting with CD45RO/CCR7/CD25/CD127/CD95/CD27 yielded naive, central memory, regulatory and stem-like memory CD4+ cells. The CDR3 is 16 amino acids. From germline, CDR1 is SEHNR and CDR2 FQNEAQ (reference sequence). V lost 11 bases, J lost 2 bases, and 22 bases lay in between. This clonotype originated in a man aged 30 to 39 in good health. Sequencing used naive CD4+ T cells from blood. V usage is TRBV7-9 and J usage is TRBJ2-1, with D perhaps TRBD2 (6 bases). Written as DNA, the CDR3 is TGTGCCCGGGGGACGAAGGCGGACACAACCTACAATGAGCAGTTCTTC. It yields the protein CARGTKADTTYNEQFF.